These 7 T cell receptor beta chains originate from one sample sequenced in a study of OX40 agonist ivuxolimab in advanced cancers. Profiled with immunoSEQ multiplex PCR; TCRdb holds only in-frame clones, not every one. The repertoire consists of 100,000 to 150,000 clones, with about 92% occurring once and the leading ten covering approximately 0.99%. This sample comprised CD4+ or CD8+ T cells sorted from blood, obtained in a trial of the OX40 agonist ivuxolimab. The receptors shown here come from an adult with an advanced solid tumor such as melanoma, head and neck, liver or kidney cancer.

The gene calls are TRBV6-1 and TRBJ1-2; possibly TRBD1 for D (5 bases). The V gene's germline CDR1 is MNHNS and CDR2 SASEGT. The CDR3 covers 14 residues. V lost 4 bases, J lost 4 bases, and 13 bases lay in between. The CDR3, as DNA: TGTGCCAGCAGTGCTGAGGGGCGCAGCTATGGCTACACCTTC. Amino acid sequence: CASSAEGRSYGYTF.

This chain's CDR3 is CASTGRTSGYNEQFF. In DNA form, the CDR3 reads TGTGCCAGCACCGGGAGGACTAGCGGATACAATGAGCAGTTCTTC. The genes are TRBV6-1 and TRBJ2-1; 10 bases map to TRBD2. This CDR3 is built from 15 residues. CDR1 is MNHNS and CDR2 is SASEGT in the germline V gene. J gave up 4 bases and V 7 bases, and 7 bases lay outside the gene matches.

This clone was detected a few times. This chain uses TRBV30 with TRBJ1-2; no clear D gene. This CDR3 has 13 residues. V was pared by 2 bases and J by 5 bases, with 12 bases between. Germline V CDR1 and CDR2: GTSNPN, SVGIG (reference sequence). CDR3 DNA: TGTGCCTGGAGTAGCGAGAGGAGGTATGGCTACACCTTC. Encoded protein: CAWSSERRYGYTF.

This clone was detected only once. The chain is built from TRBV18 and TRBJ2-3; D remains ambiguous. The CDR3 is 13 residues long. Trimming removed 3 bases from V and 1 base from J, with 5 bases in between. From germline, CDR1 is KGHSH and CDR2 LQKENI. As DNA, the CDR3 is TGTGCCAGCTCACCCCGGGGCACAGATACGCAGTATTTT. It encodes CASSPRGTDTQYF.

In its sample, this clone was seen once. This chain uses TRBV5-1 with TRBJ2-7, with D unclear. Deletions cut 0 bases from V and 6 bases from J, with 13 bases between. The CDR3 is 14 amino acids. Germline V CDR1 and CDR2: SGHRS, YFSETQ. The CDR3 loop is CASSLEKRAGEQYF. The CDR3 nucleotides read TGCGCCAGCAGCTTGGAAAAAAGAGCCGGCGAGCAGTACTTC. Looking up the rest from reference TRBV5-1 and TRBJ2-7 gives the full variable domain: KAGVTQTPRYLIKTRGQQVTLSCSPISGHRSVSWYQQTPGQGLQFLFEYFSETQRNKGNFPGRFSGRQFSNSRSEMNVSTLELGDSALYLCASSLEKRAGEQYFGPGTRLTVT.

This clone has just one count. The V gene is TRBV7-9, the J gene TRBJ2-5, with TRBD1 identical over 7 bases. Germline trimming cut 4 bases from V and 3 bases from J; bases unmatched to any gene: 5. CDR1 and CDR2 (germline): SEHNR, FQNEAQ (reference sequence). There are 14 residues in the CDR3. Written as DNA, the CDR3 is TGTGCCAGCAGCTCGACAGGGAATAAAGAGACCCAGTACTTC. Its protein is CASSSTGNKETQYF.

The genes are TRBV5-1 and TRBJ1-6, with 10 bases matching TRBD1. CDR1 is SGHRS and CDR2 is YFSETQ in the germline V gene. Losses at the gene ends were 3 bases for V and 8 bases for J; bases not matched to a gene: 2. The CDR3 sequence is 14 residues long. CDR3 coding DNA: TGCGCCAGCAGCTCCGGGACAGGGGATTCACCCCTCCACTTT. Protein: CASSSGTGDSPLHF. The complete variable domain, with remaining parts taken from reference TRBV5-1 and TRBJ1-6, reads KAGVTQTPRYLIKTRGQQVTLSCSPISGHRSVSWYQQTPGQGLQFLFEYFSETQRNKGNFPGRFSGRQFSNSRSEMNVSTLELGDSALYLCASSSGTGDSPLHFGNGTRLTVT.